Described below is a single TCR beta chain sequence and its context. Its specificity is not known. Other DNA sequences in this specimen translate into the identical CDR3. The sample is drawn from a study of OX40 agonist ivuxolimab in advanced cancers. Study summary: Patients in the trial were receiving intravenous ivuxolimab every 2 weeks, at doses of 0.01 to 10 mg/kg. Eligibility admitted prior anti-PD-1, anti-PD-L1 or anti-CTLA-4 therapy; around 42% had some. General observations from the study: Relative to CD4+, CD8+ T cells held more expanded clones on average.

Baseline, cycle 4 day 1, and cycle 7 day 1 were the blood sampling points. Deletions cut 0 bases from V and 1 base from J, with 7 bases between. From germline, CDR1 is SGHRS and CDR2 YFSETQ. CDR3 length: 14 residues. Data came from immunoSEQ multiplex PCR; TCRdb stores just in-frame clones and leaves some out. The sample yields approximately 82,000 clones, around 90% seen once. The source material was CD4+ or CD8+ T cells sorted from blood, sampled in a trial of the OX40 agonist ivuxolimab. This rearrangement joins TRBV5-1 to TRBJ1-1; D ambiguous. The receptor's source is an adult with an advanced solid tumor such as melanoma, head and neck, liver or kidney cancer. CDR3 residues: CASSLGTANTEAFF. The CDR3 region has the DNA TGCGCCAGCAGCTTGGGTACGGCGAACACTGAAGCTTTCTTT. Drawing the rest from reference TRBV5-1 and TRBJ1-1, the complete variable domain is KAGVTQTPRYLIKTRGQQVTLSCSPISGHRSVSWYQQTPGQGLQFLFEYFSETQRNKGNFPGRFSGRQFSNSRSEMNVSTLELGDSALYLCASSLGTANTEAFFGQGTRLTVV.